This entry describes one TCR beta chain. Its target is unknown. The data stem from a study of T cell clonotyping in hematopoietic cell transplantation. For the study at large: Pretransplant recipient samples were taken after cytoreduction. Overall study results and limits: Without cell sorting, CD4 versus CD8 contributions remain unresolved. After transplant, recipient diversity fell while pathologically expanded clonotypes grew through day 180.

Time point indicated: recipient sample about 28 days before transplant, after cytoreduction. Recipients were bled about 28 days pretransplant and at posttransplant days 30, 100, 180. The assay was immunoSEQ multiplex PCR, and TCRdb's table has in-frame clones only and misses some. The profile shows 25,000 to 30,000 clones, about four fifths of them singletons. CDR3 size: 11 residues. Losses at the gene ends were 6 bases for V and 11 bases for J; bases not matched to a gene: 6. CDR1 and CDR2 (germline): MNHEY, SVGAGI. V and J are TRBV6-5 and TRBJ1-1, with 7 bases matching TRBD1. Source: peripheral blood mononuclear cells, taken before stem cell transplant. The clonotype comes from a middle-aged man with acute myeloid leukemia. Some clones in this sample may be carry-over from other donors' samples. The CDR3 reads CASRRQGSAFF. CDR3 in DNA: TGTGCCAGCAGACGACAGGGTTCGGCTTTCTTT.